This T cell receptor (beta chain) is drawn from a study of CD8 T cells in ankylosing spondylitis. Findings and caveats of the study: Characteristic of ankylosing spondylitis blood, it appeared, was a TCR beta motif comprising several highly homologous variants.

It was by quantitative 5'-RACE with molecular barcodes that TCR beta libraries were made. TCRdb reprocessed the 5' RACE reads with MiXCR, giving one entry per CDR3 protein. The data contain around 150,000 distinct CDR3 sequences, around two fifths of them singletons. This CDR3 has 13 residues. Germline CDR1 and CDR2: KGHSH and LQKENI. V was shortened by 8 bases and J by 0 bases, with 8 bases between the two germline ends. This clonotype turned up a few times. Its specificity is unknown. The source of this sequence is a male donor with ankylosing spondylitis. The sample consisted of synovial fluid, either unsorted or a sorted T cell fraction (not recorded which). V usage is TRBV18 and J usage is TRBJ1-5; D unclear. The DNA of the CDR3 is TGTGCCAGCAGTCCGTATAGCAATCAGCCCCAGCATTTT. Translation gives CASSPYSNQPQHF.